The sequence of this TCR beta chain was determined in a study of metastatic and nonmetastatic thyroid tumors. Study outcomes and limitations: Benign nodules reportedly had significantly lower TCR beta diversity than malignant thyroid tumors in blood and tumor.

This clone was picked up many times. Its antigen is unknown. TCRdb ran MiXCR on the PCR reads. Of around 34,000 clones listed, around 20% are singletons. No patient had received any treatment before thyroid surgery. This receptor was taken from a female donor with papillary thyroid cancer or a benign thyroid nodule (not recorded which). Some clones in this sample may be carry-over from other donors' samples. Sequenced sample: blood.

In DNA, the CDR3 is TGTGCCAGCAGCTTAGGAACCACAGGGACGTCCTACGAGCAGTACTTC. Translating gives CASSLGTTGTSYEQYF. The rearrangement joins TRBV5-5 to TRBJ2-7; possible D gene TRBD1, 6 bases. The germline V gene encodes CDR1 SGHKS and CDR2 YYEKEE (reference sequence). V lost 2 bases to trimming and J lost 1 base, with 16 bases between them. CDR3 length equals 16 residues.